Below, one TCR beta chain is given with its context. Some clones are missing from TCRdb's copy, which holds only in-frame ones; the method was immunoSEQ multiplex PCR. The sample has over 150,000 clones; approximately 86% are singletons. The CDR3 is made up of 13 amino acids. Germline CDR1 is LNHDA and CDR2 is SQIVND (reference sequence). The V end lost 4 bases, the J end lost 7 bases, and 14 bases lay between the germline ends. The data belong to a study of cytomegalovirus exposure and HLA in healthy donors. The sequenced material came from PBMCs. This clonotype was obtained from a woman aged 18-29 years in good health and CMV-seronegative. The chain links TRBV19 to TRBJ2-7; TRBD2 might be the D (5 bases). Written as DNA, the CDR3 is TGTGCCAGTAGTAGCGCGCCAGGCGGGGAGCAGTACTTC. Amino acids: CASSSAPGGEQYF.